This T cell receptor beta chain stems from a study of cytomegalovirus exposure and HLA in healthy donors. The PCR had 60 Vbeta and 13 Jbeta primers. The assay was immunoSEQ multiplex PCR, and TCRdb's table has in-frame clones only and misses some. This sample has over 85,000 clones, with about four fifths found just once. This CDR3 is 15 amino acids long. Germline CDR1 MDHEN, CDR2 SYDVKM. V shed 4 bases, J shed 3 bases, and the junction held 6 bases outside the gene matches. The chain combines TRBV28 with TRBJ2-1; 7 bases agree with TRBD1. This sequence was found in a female donor in good health and CMV-seropositive. The sample taken for sequencing was PBMCs. CDR3: CASSYRDRYYNEQFF. The CDR3 region has the DNA TGTGCCAGCAGTTACCGGGACAGATACTACAATGAGCAGTTCTTC. Drawing the rest from reference TRBV28 and TRBJ2-1, the complete variable domain is DVKVTQSSRYLVKRTGEKVFLECVQDMDHENMFWYRQDPGLGLRLIYFSYDVKMKEKGDIPEGYSVSREKKERFSLILESASTNQTSMYLCASSYRDRYYNEQFFGPGTRLTVL.